The rows below give T cell receptor beta chains drawn from one sample of a study of cytomegalovirus exposure and HLA in healthy donors. Profiled with immunoSEQ multiplex PCR; TCRdb holds only in-frame clones, not every one. The table shows under 200,000 clones, with over 75% occurring only once. Input material: PBMCs. The receptor source for this set is a woman aged 45-59 years in good health and CMV-seronegative. Each CDR3 is given with its conserved first and last residue. A D gene is named only where the DNA matches it firmly. The size entry is marked missing in some rows and otherwise reads once, few, many or a size class.

clone_size	d_call	v_call	j_call	cdr3_aa	cdr3_nt
.	.	TRBV5-1	TRBJ2-3	CASSLASVEDTQYF	TGCGCCAGCAGCTTGGCTAGCGTTGAGGATACGCAGTATTTT
once	TRBD1	TRBV14	TRBJ2-5	CASSPGTGRETQYF	TGTGCCAGCAGCCCCGGGACAGGGAGGGAGACCCAGTACTTC
.	.	TRBV5-1	TRBJ2-2	CASSFVLGWDSSRTGELFF	TGCGCCAGCAGCTTCGTCTTAGGTTGGGACTCGAGTAGGACCGGGGAGCTGTTTTTT
.	.	TRBV5-6	TRBJ2-5	CASSYTHVYQETQYF	TGTGCCAGCAGCTACACACACGTGTACCAAGAGACCCAGTACTTC
.	.	TRBV19	TRBJ2-7	CARDGQSRIYEQYF	TGTGCCAGGGATGGACAGTCGAGAATCTACGAGCAGTACTTC
.	.	TRBV6-5	TRBJ1-2	CASSPGFLGYTF	TGTGCCAGCAGTCCAGGGTTTCTTGGCTACACCTTC
.	TRBD1	TRBV28	TRBJ1-5	CASSLLSIRTGSSNQPQHF	TGTGCCAGCAGTTTACTGTCGATTAGGACAGGGAGTAGCAATCAGCCCCAGCATTTT
.	TRBD1	TRBV5-4	TRBJ2-7	CASSRRDRQGYEQYF	TGTGCCAGCAGCCGCCGGGACAGGCAAGGCTACGAGCAGTACTTC
.	TRBD1	TRBV7-2	TRBJ1-2	CASSLAPGTGVGYTF	TGTGCCAGCAGCTTAGCCCCCGGGACAGGGGTTGGCTACACCTTC
.	TRBD2	TRBV7-2	TRBJ2-1	CATEARGGHNEQFF	TGTGCCACCGAGGCGCGGGGGGGCCACAATGAGCAGTTCTTC
.	.	TRBV7-2	TRBJ2-7	CASSLAISYLSYEQYF	TGTGCCAGCAGCTTAGCTATCAGTTATTTGTCCTACGAGCAGTACTTC
.	.	TRBV10-3	TRBJ2-6	CATSGAGANVLTF	TGTGCCACTTCAGGGGCTGGGGCCAACGTCCTGACTTTC
.	TRBD1	TRBV7-2	TRBJ1-2	CASTRQGPTNYGYTF	TGTGCCAGCACCCGACAGGGACCCACTAACTATGGCTACACCTTC
.	TRBD1	TRBV10-1	TRBJ2-1	CASSEQGDNEQFF	TGCGCCAGCAGTGAGCAGGGGGACAATGAGCAGTTCTTC
.	.	TRBV11-3	TRBJ2-1	CASSLGGDLAYNEQFF	TGTGCCAGCAGCTTAGGGGGGGACTTAGCCTACAATGAGCAGTTCTTC
.	TRBD1	TRBV5-1	TRBJ1-5	CASSLQGAEQPQHF	TGCGCCAGCAGCTTACAGGGGGCGGAACAGCCCCAGCATTTT
once	TRBD2	TRBV18	TRBJ2-7	CASSPTSGSEEQYF	TGTGCCAGCTCACCGACTAGCGGGAGTGAAGAGCAGTACTTC
.	.	TRBV6-1	TRBJ1-1	CASSRGSDTEAFF	TGTGCCAGCAGCCGCGGGTCGGACACTGAAGCTTTCTTT
.	.	TRBV14	TRBJ2-7	CASSRDLTGNLYEQYF	TGTGCCAGCAGCCGGGACTTGACGGGAAACCTTTACGAGCAGTACTTC
.	.	TRBV7-2	TRBJ2-1	CASTAGSSSYNEQFF	TGTGCCAGCACGGCGGGGTCTAGCTCCTACAATGAGCAGTTCTTC
.	.	TRBV5-1	TRBJ2-7	CASSQRTDQRSYEQYF	TGCGCCAGCAGCCAGAGGACTGACCAGCGGTCCTACGAGCAGTACTTC
.	TRBD2	TRBV6-5	TRBJ2-7	CASSYSGTSVPGEQYF	TGTGCCAGCAGTTACTCCGGGACTAGCGTCCCCGGGGAGCAGTACTTC
.	.	TRBV7-9	TRBJ2-2	CASSLPGVYTGELFF	TGTGCCAGCAGCTTACCGGGAGTGTACACCGGGGAGCTGTTTTTT